The sequence of this TCR beta chain was determined in a study of OX40 agonist ivuxolimab in advanced cancers. The repertoire was sequenced with immunoSEQ multiplex PCR; TCRdb's copy has only in-frame clones and lacks some. Here the sample spans 60,000 to 75,000 clones, around 90% being singletons. This clone has a single count. From germline, CDR1 is SGHDN and CDR2 FVKESK. This CDR3 is built from 17 residues. Trimming took off 0 bases at V and 5 bases at J, with 17 bases between the two ends. Sequencing used CD4+ or CD8+ T cells sorted from blood, obtained in a trial of the OX40 agonist ivuxolimab. This chain connects TRBV14 to TRBJ1-5; D gene unclear. The TCR sequence derives from an adult with an advanced solid tumor such as melanoma, head and neck, liver or kidney cancer. The DNA for the CDR3 is TGTGCCAGCAGCCAAGATAAGGTCCGTACCCAGGATCAGCCCCAGCATTTT. It codes for CASSQDKVRTQDQPQHF. The variable domain in full, completed from reference TRBV14 and TRBJ1-5, reads EAGVTQFPSHSVIEKGQTVTLRCDPISGHDNLYWYRRVMGKEIKFLLHFVKESKQDESGMPNNRFLAERTGGTYSTLKVQPAELEDSGVYFCASSQDKVRTQDQPQHFGDGTRLSIL.